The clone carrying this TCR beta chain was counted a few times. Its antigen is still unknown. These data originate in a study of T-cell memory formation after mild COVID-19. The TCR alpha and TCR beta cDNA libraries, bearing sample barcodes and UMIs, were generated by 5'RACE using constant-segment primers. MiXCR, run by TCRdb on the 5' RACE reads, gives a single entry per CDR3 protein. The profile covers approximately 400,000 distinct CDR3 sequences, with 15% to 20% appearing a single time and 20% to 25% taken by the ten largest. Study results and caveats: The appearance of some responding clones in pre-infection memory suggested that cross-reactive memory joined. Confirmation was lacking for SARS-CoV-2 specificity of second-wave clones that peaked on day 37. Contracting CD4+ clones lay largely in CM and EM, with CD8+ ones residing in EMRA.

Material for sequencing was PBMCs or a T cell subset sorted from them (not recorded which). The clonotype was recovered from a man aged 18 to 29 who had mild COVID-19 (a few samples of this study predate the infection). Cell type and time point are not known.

The CDR3 spells CASSSGTGSENTEAFF. The CDR3 DNA is TGCGCCAGCAGCTCGGGGACAGGGTCGGAGAACACTGAAGCTTTCTTT. The rearrangement links TRBV4-1 to TRBJ1-1; 9 nucleotides line up with TRBD1. The ends lost 5 bases at V and 1 base at J; junction bases unmatched: 8. The CDR3 is 16 amino acids. Germline V gene sequence: CDR1 MGHRA, CDR2 YSYEKL.